The text below deals with one T cell receptor beta chain. Its antigen is unknown. This entry is derived from a study of shared clonotypes between healthy human individuals. Germline V gives CDR1 SGHDT, CDR2 YYEEEE. The CDR3 has 12 amino acids. V was pared by 3 bases and J by 7 bases, with 7 bases between. Some clones are missing from TCRdb's copy, which holds only in-frame ones; the method was immunoSEQ multiplex PCR. The table includes hundreds of thousands of clones, less than 98% detected once. All donors were healthy HIV-negative adults lacking recent acute infections or vaccinations. Overall study results and limits: Clonotype sharing among donors was expected to depend on sequencing depth. The small donor group covered limited genetic and exposure diversity.

The sequence came from a woman aged 25 to 45 in good health. This chain links TRBV5-6 with TRBJ2-2, with no clear D. The sequenced sample was naive CD4+ T cells sorted from blood. Indicated subset: CD45RA+ positively selected. The CDR3 DNA reads as TGTGCCAGCAGCTCAATGGGCGGGGAGCTGTTTTTT. This encodes CASSSMGGELFF.